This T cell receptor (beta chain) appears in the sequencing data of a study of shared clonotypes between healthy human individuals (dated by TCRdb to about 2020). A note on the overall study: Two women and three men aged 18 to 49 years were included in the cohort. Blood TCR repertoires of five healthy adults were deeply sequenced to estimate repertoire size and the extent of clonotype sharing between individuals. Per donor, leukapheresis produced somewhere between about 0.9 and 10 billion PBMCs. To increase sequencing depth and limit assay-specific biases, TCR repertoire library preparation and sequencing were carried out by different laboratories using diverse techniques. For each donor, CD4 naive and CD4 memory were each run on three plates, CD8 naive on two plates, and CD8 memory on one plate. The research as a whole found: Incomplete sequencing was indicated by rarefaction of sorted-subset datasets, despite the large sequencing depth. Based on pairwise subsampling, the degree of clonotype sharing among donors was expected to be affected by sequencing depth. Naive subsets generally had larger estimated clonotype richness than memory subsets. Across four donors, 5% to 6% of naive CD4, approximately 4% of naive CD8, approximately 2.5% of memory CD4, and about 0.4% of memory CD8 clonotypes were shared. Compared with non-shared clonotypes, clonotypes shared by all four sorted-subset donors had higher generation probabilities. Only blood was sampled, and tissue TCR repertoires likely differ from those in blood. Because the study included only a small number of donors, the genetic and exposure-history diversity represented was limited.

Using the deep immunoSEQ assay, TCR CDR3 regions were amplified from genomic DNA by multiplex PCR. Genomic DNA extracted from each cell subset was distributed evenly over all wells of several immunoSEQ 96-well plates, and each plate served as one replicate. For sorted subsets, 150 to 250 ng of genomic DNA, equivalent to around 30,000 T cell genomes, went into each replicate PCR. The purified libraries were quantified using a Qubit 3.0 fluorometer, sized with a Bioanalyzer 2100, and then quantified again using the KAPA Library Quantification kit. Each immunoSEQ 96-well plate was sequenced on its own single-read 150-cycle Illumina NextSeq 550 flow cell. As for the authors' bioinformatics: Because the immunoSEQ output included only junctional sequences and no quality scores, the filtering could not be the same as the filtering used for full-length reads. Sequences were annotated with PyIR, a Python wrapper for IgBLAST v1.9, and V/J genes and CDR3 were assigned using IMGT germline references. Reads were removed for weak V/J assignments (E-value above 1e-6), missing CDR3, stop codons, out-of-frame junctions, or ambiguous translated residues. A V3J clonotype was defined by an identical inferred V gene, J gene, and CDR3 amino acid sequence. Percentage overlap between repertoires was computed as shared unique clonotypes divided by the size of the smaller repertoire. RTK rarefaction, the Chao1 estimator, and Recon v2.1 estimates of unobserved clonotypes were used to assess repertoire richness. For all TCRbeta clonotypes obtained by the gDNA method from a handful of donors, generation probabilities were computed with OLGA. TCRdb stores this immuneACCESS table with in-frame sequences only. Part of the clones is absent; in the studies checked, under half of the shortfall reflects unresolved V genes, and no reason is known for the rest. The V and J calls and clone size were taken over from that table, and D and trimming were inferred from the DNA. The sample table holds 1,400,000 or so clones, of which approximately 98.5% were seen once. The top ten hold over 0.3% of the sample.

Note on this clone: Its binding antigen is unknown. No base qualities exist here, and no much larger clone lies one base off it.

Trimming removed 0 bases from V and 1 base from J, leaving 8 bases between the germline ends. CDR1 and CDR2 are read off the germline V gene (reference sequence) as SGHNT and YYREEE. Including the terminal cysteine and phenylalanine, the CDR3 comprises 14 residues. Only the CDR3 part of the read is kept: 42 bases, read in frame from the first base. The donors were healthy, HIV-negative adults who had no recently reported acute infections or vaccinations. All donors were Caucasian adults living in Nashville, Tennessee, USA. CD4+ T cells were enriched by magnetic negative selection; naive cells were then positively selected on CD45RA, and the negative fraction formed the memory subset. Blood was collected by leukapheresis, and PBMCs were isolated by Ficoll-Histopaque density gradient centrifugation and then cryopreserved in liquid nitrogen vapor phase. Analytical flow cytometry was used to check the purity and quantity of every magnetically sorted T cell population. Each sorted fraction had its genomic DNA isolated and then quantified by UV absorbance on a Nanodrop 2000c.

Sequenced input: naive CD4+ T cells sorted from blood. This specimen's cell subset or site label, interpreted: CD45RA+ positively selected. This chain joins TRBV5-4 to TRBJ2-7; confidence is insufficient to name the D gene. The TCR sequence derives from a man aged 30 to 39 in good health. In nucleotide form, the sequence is TGTGCCAGCAGCTTGGAGCCAGCGTCCTACGAGCAGTACTTC. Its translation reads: CASSLEPASYEQYF.